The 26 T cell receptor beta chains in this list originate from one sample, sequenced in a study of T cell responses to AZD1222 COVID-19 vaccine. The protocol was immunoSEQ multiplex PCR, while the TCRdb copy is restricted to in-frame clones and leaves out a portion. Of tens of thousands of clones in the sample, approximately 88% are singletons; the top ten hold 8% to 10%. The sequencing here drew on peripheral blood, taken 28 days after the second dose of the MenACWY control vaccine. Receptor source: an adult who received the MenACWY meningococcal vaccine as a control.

The CDR3 DNA follows: TGTGCCAGCAGCTCCTCTAGCGGGGGCTACAATGAGCAGTTCTTC. Protein: CASSSSSGGYNEQFF. The chain has TRBV11-2 and TRBJ2-1; 10 bases are shared with TRBD2. The CDR3 is 15 residues long. Losses at the gene ends were 4 bases for V and 3 bases for J; bases not matched to a gene: 3. Germline V gene sequence: CDR1 SGHAT, CDR2 FQNNGV.

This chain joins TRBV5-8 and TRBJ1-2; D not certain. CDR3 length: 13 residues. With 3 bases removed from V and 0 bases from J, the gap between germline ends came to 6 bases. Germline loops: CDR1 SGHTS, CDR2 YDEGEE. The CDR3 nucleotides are TGTGCCAGCAGCTCAAGAGCTAACTATGGCTACACCTTC. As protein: CASSSRANYGYTF.

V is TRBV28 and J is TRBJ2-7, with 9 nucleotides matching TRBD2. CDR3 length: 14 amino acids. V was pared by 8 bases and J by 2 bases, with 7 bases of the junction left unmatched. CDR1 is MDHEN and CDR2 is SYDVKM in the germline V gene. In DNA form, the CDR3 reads TGTGCCAGCTCAGGACTAGCGCAAGCCTACGAGCAGTACTTC. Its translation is CASSGLAQAYEQYF.

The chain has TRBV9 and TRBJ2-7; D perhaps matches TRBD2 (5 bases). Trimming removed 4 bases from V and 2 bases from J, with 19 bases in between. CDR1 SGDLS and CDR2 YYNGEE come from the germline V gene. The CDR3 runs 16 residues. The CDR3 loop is CASSPRPTRAPYEQYF. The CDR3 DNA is TGTGCCAGCAGCCCCCGCCCTACTAGGGCCCCCTACGAGCAGTACTTC.

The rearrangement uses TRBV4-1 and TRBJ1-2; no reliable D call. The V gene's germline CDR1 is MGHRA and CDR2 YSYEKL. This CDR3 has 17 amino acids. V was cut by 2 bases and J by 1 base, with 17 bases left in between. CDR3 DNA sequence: TGCGCCAGCAGCCAACCCCCGGGAGAGTCCTTTAACTATGGCTACACCTTC. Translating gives CASSQPPGESFNYGYTF.

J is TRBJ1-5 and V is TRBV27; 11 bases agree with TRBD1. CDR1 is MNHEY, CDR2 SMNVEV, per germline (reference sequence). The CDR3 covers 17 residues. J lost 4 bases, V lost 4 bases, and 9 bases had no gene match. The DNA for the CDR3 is TGTGCCAGCAGTTCCAAAATTGGGACAGGGGGTAATCAGCCCCAGCATTTT. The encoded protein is CASSSKIGTGGNQPQHF.

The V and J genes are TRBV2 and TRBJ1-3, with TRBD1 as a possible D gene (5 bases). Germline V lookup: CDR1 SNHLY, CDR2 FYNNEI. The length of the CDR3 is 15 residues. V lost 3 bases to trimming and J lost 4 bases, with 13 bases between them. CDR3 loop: CASSDGRAVGNTIYF. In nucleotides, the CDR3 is TGTGCCAGCAGTGACGGCAGGGCGGTCGGAAACACCATATATTTT. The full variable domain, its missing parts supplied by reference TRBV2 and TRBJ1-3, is EPEVTQTPSHQVTQMGQEVILRCVPISNHLYFYWYRQILGQKVEFLVSFYNNEISEKSEIFDDQFSVERPDGSNFTLKIRSTKLEDSAMYFCASSDGRAVGNTIYFGEGSWLTVV.

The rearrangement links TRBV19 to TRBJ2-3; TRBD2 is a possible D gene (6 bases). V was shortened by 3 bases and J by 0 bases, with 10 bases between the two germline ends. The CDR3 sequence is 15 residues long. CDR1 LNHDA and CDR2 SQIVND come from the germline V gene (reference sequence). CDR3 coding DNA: TGTGCCAGTAGTATGCCGGGGACTAGCACAGATACGCAGTATTTT. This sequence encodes CASSMPGTSTDTQYF.

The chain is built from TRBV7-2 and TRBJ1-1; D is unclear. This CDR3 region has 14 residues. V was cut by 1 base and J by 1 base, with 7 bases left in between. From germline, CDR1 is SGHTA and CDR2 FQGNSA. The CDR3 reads CASSLDSQNTEAFF. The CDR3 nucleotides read TGTGCCAGCAGCTTAGACAGCCAGAACACTGAAGCTTTCTTT.

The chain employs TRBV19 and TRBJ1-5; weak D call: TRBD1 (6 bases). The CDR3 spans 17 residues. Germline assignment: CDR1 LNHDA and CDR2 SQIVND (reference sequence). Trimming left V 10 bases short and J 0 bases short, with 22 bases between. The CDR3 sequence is CATHAGGAGISNQPQHF. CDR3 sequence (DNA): TGTGCCACCCACGCGGGGGGGGCTGGGATTAGCAATCAGCCCCAGCATTTT.

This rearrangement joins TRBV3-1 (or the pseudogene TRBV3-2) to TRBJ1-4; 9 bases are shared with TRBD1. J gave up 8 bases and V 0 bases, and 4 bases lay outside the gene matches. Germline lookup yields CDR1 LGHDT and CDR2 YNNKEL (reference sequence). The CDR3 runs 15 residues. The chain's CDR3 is CASSQDTGTGEKLFF. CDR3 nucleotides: TGTGCCAGCAGCCAAGATACCGGGACAGGGGAAAAACTGTTTTTT.

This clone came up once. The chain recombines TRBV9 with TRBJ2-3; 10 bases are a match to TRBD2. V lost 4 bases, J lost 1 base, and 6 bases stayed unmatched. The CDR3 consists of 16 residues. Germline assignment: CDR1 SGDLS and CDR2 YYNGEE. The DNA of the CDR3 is TGTGCCAGCAGCCACGCCACTAGCGGGGGCACAGATACGCAGTATTTT. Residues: CASSHATSGGTDTQYF.

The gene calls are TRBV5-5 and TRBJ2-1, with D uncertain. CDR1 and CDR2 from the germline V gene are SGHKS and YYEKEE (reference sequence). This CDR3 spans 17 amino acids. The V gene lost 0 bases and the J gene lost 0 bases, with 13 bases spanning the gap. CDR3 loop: CASSLAKLRGSYNEQFF. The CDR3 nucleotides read TGTGCCAGCAGCTTGGCCAAGCTTCGTGGCTCCTACAATGAGCAGTTCTTC.

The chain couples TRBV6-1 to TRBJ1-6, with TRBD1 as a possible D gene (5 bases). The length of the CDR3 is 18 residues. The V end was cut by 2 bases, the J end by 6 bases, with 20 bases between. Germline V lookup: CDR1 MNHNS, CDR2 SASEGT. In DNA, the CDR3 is TGTGCCAGCAGTGAATCCCACTTATCCGCCGGGGGTAATTCACCCCTCCACTTT. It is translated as CASSESHLSAGGNSPLHF.

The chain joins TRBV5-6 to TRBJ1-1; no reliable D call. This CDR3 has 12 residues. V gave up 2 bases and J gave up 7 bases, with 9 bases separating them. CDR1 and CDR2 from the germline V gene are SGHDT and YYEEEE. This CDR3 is CASSLVGFEAFF. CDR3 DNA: TGTGCCAGCAGCTTAGTCGGATTTGAAGCTTTCTTT.

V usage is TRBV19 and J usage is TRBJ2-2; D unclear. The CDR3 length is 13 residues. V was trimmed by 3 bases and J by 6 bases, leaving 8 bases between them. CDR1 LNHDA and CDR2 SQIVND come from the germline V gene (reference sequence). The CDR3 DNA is TGTGCCAGTAGTATGGGGATACCCGGGGAGCTGTTTTTT. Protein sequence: CASSMGIPGELFF.

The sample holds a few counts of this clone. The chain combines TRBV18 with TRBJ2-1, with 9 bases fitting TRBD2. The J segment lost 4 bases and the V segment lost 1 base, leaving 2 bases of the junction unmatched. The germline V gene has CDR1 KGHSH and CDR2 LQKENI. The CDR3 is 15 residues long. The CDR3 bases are TGTGCCAGCTCACCACGCGGGGGGGGTTACAATGAGCAGTTCTTC. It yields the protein CASSPRGGGYNEQFF.

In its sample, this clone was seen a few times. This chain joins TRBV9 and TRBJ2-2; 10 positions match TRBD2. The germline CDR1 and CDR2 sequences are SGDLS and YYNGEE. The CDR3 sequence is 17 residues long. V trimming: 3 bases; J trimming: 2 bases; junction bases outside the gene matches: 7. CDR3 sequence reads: CASSDSLAGANTGELFF. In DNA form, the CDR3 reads TGTGCCAGCAGCGATAGCCTAGCGGGGGCCAACACCGGGGAGCTGTTTTTT.

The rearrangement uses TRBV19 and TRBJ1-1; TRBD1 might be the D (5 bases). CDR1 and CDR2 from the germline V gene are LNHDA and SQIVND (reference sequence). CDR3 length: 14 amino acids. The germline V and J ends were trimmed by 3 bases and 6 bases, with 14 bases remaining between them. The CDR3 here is CASSIFAGLAEAFF. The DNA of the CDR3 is TGTGCCAGTAGTATTTTCGCAGGGCTGGCTGAAGCTTTCTTT.

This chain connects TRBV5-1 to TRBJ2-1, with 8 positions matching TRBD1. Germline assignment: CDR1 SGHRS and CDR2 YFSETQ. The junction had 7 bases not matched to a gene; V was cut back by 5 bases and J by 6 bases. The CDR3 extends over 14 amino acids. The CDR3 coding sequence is TGCGCCAGCAGTTTCGGACAGGGCGGCAATGAGCAGTTCTTC. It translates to CASSFGQGGNEQFF.

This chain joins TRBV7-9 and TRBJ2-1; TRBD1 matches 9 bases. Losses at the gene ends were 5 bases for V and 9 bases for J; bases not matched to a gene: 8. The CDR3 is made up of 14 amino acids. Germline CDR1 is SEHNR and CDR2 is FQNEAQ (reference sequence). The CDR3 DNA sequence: TGTGCCAGCAGCCACCGGGACAGGGTATCTGAGCAGTTCTTC. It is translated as CASSHRDRVSEQFF.

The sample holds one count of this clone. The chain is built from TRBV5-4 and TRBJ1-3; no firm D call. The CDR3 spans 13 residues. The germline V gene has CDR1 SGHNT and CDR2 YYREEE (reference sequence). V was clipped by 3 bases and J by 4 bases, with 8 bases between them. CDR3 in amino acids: CASSSEAGNTIYF. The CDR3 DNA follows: TGTGCCAGCAGCTCCGAGGCCGGAAACACCATATATTTT. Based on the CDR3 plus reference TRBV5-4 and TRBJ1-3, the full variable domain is ETGVTQSPTHLIKTRGQQVTLRCSSQSGHNTVSWYQQALGQGPQFIFQYYREEENGRGNFPPRFSGLQFPNYSSELNVNALELDDSALYLCASSSEAGNTIYFGEGSWLTVV.

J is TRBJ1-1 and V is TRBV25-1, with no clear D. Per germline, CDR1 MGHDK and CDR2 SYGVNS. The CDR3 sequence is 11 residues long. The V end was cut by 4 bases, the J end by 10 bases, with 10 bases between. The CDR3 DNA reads TGTGCCAGCAGTGGCTTGGAGGTAGCTTTCTTT. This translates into CASSGLEVAFF.

The CDR3 coding sequence is TGTGCCAGCAGTGAATGGGAGGGGGCGCGGGTACAGCCCCAGCATTTT. It translates to CASSEWEGARVQPQHF. The chain joins TRBV6-1 to TRBJ1-5, with TRBD1 matching 7 bases. CDR3 length: 16 residues. CDR1 MNHNS and CDR2 SASEGT come from the germline V gene. With 2 bases clipped from V and 7 bases from J, the junction kept 11 bases outside the gene matches.

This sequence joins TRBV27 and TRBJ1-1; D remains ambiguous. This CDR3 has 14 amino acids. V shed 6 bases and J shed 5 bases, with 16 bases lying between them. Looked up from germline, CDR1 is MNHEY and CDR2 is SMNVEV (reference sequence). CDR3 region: CASSEEGLRTEAFF. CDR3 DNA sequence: TGTGCCAGCAGCGAGGAGGGCCTGAGGACTGAAGCTTTCTTT.

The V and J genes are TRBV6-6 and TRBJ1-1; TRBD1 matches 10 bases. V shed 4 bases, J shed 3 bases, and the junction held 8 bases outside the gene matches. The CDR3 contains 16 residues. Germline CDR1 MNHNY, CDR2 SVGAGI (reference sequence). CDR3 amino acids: CASSSQTGGGDTEAFF. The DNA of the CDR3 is TGTGCCAGCAGTTCTCAGACAGGGGGCGGGGACACTGAAGCTTTCTTT.